The 2 T cell receptor beta chains reported below all come from one sample, sequenced in a study of CD8 T cells in ankylosing spondylitis. TCRdb independently ran MiXCR on the 5' RACE reads; one entry per CDR3 protein. This sample has fewer than 200,000 distinct CDR3 sequences, with approximately 18% found just once. Sequenced: blood, either unsorted or a sorted T cell fraction (not recorded which). The origin of the receptors is a male donor under 30 with ankylosing spondylitis or in good health (not recorded which).

The V and J genes are TRBV20-1 and TRBJ2-7; D uncertain. The ends were cut back, 5 bases at V and 4 bases at J, with 6 bases in the middle. Germline lookup yields CDR1 DFQATT and CDR2 SNEGSKA (reference sequence). This CDR3 comprises 10 residues. CDR3 in DNA: TGCAGTGCTTACCCTTACGAGCAGTACGTC. Protein product: CSAYPYEQYV.

The chain has TRBV11-2 and TRBJ2-7; 8 positions agree with TRBD2. Germline V gene sequence: CDR1 SGHAT, CDR2 FQNNGV. J gave up 5 bases and V 3 bases, and 6 bases lay outside the gene matches. The length of the CDR3 is 14 residues. The CDR3 DNA follows: TGTGCCAGCAGCTTCGGACTAGCAGGGAACGAGCAGTACGTC. It translates to CASSFGLAGNEQYV.